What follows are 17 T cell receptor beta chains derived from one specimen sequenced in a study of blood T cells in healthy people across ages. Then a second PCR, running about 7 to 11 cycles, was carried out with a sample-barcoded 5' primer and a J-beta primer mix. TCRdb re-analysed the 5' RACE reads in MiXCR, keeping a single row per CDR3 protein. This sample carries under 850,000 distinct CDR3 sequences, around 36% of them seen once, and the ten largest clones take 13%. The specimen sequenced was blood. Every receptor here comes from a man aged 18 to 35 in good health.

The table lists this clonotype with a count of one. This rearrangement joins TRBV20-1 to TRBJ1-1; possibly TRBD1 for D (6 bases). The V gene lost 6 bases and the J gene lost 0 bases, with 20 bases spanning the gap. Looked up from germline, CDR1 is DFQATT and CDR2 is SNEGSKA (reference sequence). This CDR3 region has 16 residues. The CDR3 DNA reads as TGCAGTGCGGATGGAGAGGGGGAGATCATGAACACTGAAGCTTTCTTT. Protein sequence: CSADGEGEIMNTEAFF.

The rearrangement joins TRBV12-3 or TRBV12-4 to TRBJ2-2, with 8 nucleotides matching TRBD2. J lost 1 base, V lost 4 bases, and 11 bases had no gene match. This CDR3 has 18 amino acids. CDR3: CASSSSPASGWNTGELFF. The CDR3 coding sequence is TGTGCCAGCAGTTCATCCCCGGCTAGCGGGTGGAACACCGGGGAGCTGTTTTTT.

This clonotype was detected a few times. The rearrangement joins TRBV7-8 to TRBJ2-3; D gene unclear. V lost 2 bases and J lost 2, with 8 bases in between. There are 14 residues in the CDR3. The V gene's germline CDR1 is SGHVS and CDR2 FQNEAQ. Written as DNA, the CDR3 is TGTGCCAGCAGCTTACCCCAACACACAGATACGCAGTATTTT. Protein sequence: CASSLPQHTDTQYF.

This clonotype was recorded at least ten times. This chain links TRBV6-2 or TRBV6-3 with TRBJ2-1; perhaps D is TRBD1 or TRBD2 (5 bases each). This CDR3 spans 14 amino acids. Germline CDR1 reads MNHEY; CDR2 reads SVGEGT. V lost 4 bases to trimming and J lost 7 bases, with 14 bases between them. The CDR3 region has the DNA TGTGCCAGCAGTTGGAGAGGGGAGACGAATGAGCAGTTCTTC. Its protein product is CASSWRGETNEQFF.

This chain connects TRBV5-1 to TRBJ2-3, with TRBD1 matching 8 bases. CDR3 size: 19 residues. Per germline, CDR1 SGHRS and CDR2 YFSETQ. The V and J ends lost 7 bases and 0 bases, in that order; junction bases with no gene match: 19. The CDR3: CASGRTGGERLTSTDTQYF. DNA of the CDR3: TGCGCCAGCGGCAGAACAGGGGGTGAGAGGTTAACGAGCACAGATACGCAGTATTTT.

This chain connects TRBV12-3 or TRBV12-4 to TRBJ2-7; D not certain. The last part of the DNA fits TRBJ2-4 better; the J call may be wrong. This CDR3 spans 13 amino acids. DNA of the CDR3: TGTGCCAGCAGTTTAGTCCAGGATGGCATTCAGTACTTC. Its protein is CASSLVQDGIQYF.

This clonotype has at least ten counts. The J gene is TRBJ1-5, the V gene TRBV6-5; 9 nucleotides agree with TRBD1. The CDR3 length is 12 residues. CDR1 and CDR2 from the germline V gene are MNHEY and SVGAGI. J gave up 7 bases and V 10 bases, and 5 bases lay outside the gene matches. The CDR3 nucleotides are TGTGCCACCGGACAGGGGAAGCAGCCCCAGCATTTT. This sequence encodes CATGQGKQPQHF.

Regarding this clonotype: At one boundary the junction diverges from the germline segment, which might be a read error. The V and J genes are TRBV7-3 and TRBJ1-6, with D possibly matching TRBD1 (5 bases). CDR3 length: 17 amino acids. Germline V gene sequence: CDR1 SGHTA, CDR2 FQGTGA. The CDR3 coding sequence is TGTGCCAGCAGCTTAAGAGCGGGACCCTCCTTTAATTCACCCCTCCACTTT. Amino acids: CASSLRAGPSFNSPLHF.

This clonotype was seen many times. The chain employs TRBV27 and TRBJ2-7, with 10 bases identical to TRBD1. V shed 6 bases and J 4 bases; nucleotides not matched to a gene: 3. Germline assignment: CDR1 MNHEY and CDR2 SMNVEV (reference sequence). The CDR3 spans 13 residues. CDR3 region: CASRRDRGYEQYF. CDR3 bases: TGTGCCAGCAGAAGGGACAGGGGATACGAGCAGTACTTC.

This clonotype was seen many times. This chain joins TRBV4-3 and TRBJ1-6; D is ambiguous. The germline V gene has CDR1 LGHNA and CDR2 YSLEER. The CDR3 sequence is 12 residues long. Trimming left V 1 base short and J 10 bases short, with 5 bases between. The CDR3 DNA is TGCGCCAGCAGCCAAGGGACCTCACCCCTCCACTTT. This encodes CASSQGTSPLHF.

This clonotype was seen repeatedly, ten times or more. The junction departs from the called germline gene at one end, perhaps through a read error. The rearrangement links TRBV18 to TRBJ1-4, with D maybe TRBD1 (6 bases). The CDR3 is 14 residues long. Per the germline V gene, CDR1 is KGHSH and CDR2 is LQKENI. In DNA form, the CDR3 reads TGCGCCAGCAGCCCACAGGGAACTAATGAAAAACTGTTTTTT. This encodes CASSPQGTNEKLFF.

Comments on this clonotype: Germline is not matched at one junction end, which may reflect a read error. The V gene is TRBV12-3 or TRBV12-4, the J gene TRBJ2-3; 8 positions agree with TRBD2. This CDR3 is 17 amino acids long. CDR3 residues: CASSLAIGGGFTDTQYF. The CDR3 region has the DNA TGTGCCAGCAGCTTAGCGATAGGCGGGGGGTTCACAGATACGCAGTATTTT.

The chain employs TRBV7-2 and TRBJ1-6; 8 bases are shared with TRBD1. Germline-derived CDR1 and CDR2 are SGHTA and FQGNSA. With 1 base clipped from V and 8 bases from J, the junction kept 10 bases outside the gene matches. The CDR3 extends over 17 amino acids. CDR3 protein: CASSLGTGTLRDSPLHF. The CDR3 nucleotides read TGTGCCAGCAGCTTAGGGACAGGGACCCTTAGGGATTCACCCCTCCACTTT.

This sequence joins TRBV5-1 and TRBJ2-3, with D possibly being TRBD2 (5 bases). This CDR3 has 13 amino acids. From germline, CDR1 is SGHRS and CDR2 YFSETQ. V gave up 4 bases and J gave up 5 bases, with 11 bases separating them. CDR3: CASSGLGVDTQYF. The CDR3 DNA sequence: TGCGCCAGCAGCGGACTTGGGGTAGATACGCAGTATTTT.

The CDR3 spells CASSSSAWGTEAFF. CDR3 DNA sequence: TGTGCCAGCAGCTCCTCCGCCTGGGGCACTGAAGCTTTCTTT. V usage is TRBV7-3 and J usage is TRBJ1-1; D ambiguous. The CDR3 consists of 14 residues. The germline V gene encodes CDR1 SGHTA and CDR2 FQGTGA. With 4 bases removed from V and 4 bases from J, the gap between germline ends came to 13 bases. The variable domain in full, with the rest retrieved from reference TRBV7-3 and TRBJ1-1, is GAGVSQTPSNKVTEKGKYVELRCDPISGHTALYWYRQSLGQGPEFLIYFQGTGAADDSGLPNDRFFAVRPEGSVSTLKIQRTERGDSAVYLCASSSSAWGTEAFFGQGTRLTVV.

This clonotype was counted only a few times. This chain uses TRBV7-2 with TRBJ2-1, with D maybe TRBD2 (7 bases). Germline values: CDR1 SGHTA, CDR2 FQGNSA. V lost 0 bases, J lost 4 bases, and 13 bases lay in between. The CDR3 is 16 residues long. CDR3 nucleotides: TGTGCCAGCAGCTTAGCCGGGGGAGGGGGGTACAATGAGCAGTTCTTC. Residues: CASSLAGGGGYNEQFF.

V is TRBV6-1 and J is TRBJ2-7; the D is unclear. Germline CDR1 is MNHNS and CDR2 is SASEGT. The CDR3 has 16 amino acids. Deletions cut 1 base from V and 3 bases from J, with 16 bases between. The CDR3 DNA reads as TGTGCCAGCAGTGAAGGACCTCTACAGCCAAGCTACGAGCAGTACTTC. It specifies CASSEGPLQPSYEQYF.